A selection of T cell receptor beta chains follows, all from one sample in a study of cytomegalovirus exposure and HLA in healthy donors. This table comes from immunoSEQ multiplex PCR, and its TCRdb copy is limited to in-frame clones, with some not included. Of 210,000 or so clones in the sample, about 85% were seen once. Sequenced sample: PBMCs. Source of these receptors: a human donor in good health. CDR3s include the opening cysteine and the closing phenylalanine or tryptophan. A D gene is named only where the DNA matches it firmly.

17	TRBD1	TRBJ2-7	TRBV19	CASSIFSGQEVPYEQYF	TGTGCCAGTAGTATATTCTCGGGACAGGAGGTTCCCTACGAGCAGTACTTC
16	TRBD1	TRBJ2-1	TRBV7-3	CASSLVPTGASYEQFF	TGTGCCAGCAGCTTAGTCCCAACAGGGGCCTCGTATGAGCAGTTCTTC
16	TRBD1	TRBJ2-4	TRBV18	CASSPQGAHSGNIQYF	TGTGCCAGCTCACCTCAGGGGGCGCATTCCGGAAACATTCAGTACTTC
13	NA	TRBJ2-7	TRBV5-4	CASSSYSTVEQYF	TGTGCCAGCAGCTCCTACTCGACAGTCGAGCAGTACTTC
16	NA	TRBJ1-2	TRBV27	CASSLHRPGGEYGYTF	TGTGCCAGCAGTTTACACAGGCCGGGGGGAGAATATGGCTACACCTTC
14	TRBD2	TRBJ2-7	TRBV6-1	CASSDTAGGYEQYF	TGTGCCAGCAGTGACACAGCGGGAGGGTACGAGCAGTACTTC
15	TRBD2	TRBJ2-7	TRBV13	CASSLGLAGGYEQYF	TGTGCCAGCAGCTTAGGACTAGCGGGAGGATACGAGCAGTACTTC
14	NA	TRBJ1-2	TRBV29-1	CSVQLVSGDYGYTF	TGCAGCGTTCAACTTGTCTCAGGGGACTATGGCTACACCTTC
16	TRBD2	TRBJ2-2	TRBV9	CASSVGGGGNTGELFF	TGTGCCAGCAGCGTAGGAGGCGGGGGGAACACCGGGGAGCTGTTTTTT
17	TRBD2	TRBJ2-1	TRBV7-8	CASSPGSGSSGYNEQFF	TGTGCCAGCAGCCCTGGGTCCGGGTCTAGCGGTTACAATGAGCAGTTCTTC
14	NA	TRBJ1-5	TRBV5-8	CASSFKGGSQPQHF	TGTGCCAGCAGCTTCAAGGGGGGGAGTCAGCCCCAGCATTTT
14	TRBD2	TRBJ2-7	TRBV2	CASKTSGSSYEQYF	TGTGCCAGCAAAACTAGCGGGAGCTCCTACGAGCAGTACTTC
16	TRBD1	TRBJ1-3	TRBV29-1	CSVEGIQGAFGNTIYF	TGCAGCGTTGAAGGCATACAGGGGGCTTTTGGAAACACCATATATTTT
13	TRBD1	TRBJ2-1	TRBV29-1	CSVSGGPGNEQFF	TGCAGCGTTTCAGGGGGCCCCGGCAATGAGCAGTTCTTC
15	NA	TRBJ2-3	TRBV7-9	CASSLGGPRTDTQYF	TGTGCCAGCAGCTTAGGAGGTCCCCGCACAGATACGCAGTATTTT
15	NA	TRBJ2-7	TRBV6-1	CASSEERRQGNEQYF	TGTGCCAGCAGTGAAGAGCGGCGGCAGGGGAACGAGCAGTACTTC
22	TRBD2	TRBJ2-4	TRBV19	CASSMGLAGVKGPRGAKNIQYF	TGTGCCAGTAGTATGGGACTAGCGGGAGTGAAGGGGCCTAGGGGAGCCAAAAACATTCAGTACTTC
14	NA	TRBJ2-1	TRBV11-3	CASSPGPGYNEQFF	TGTGCCAGCAGCCCCGGGCCAGGGTACAATGAGCAGTTCTTC
17	TRBD2	TRBJ2-5	TRBV5-6	CASSLAGYSGSGETQYF	TGTGCCAGCAGCTTGGCCGGATATAGCGGGAGCGGAGAGACCCAGTACTTC
14	NA	TRBJ2-2	TRBV2	CASSASRHTGELFF	TGTGCCAGCAGTGCCAGCAGGCACACCGGGGAGCTGTTTTTT
13	NA	TRBJ2-1	TRBV7-9	CASSRSKRNEQFF	TGTGCCAGCAGCCGATCCAAGCGGAATGAGCAGTTCTTC
14	NA	TRBJ1-3	TRBV9	CASSVGNSGNTIYF	TGTGCCAGCAGCGTAGGTAACTCTGGAAACACCATATATTTT
14	NA	TRBJ1-3	TRBV28	CASTSGGSGNTIYF	TGTGCCAGCACCTCCGGGGGATCCGGAAACACCATATATTTT
14	TRBD1	TRBJ2-7	TRBV7-9	CASSSGTGAPEQYF	TGTGCCAGCAGCTCCGGGACAGGGGCGCCCGAGCAGTACTTC